Presented here are 23 T cell receptor beta chains from one specimen sequenced in a study of PD-1 blockade in classical Hodgkin lymphoma. Repertoires were generated with immunoSEQ multiplex PCR, while TCRdb's copy carries only in-frame clones and drops some. The table lists some 25,000 clones, approximately 67% of them singletons. Every single patient, without exception, relapsed after autologous stem cell transplantation, and brentuximab vedotin exposure varied. The material sequenced was peripheral blood mononuclear cells (PBMCs), taken before the second cycle of nivolumab. The receptors here all came from a human donor with classical Hodgkin lymphoma.

The chain combines TRBV7-9 with TRBJ2-1, with D uncertain. This CDR3 has 12 residues. Germline V gives CDR1 SEHNR, CDR2 FQNEAQ (reference sequence). Trimming took off 6 bases at V and 9 bases at J, with 12 bases between the two ends. CDR3 nucleotides: TGTGCCAGCAGACCCGGACCTTTTGAGCAGTTCTTC. This codes for CASRPGPFEQFF.

This clone came up a few times. The V call is TRBV10-1, the J call TRBJ2-4; maybe TRBD2 (6 bases). The V gene lost 9 bases and the J gene lost 1 base, with 13 bases spanning the gap. The CDR3 covers 14 residues. Per germline, CDR1 WNHNN and CDR2 SYGVQD (reference sequence). CDR3 sequence reads: CARTRGSAKNIQYF. The CDR3, as DNA: TGCGCCAGAACACGGGGGTCGGCCAAAAACATTCAGTACTTC.

The V and J genes are TRBV5-6 and TRBJ2-7, with TRBD1 matching 8 bases. Unmatched junction bases numbered 12, after V lost 3 bases and J lost 4 bases. Per germline, CDR1 SGHDT and CDR2 YYEEEE. This CDR3 comprises 16 residues. The CDR3 sequence: CASSSSQGAKEYEQYF. DNA for the CDR3: TGTGCCAGCAGCTCTTCCCAGGGGGCGAAGGAGTACGAGCAGTACTTC.

V gene TRBV7-6 combines with J gene TRBJ2-1; 12 positions agree with TRBD2. Trimming at V came to 5 bases and at J to 7 bases, leaving 6 bases not matched to a gene. The CDR3 consists of 15 residues. The germline V gene encodes CDR1 SGHVS and CDR2 FNYEAQ. The CDR3 is CASSRLAGGPNEQFF. The CDR3 DNA sequence: TGTGCCAGCAGCAGGCTAGCGGGGGGGCCGAATGAGCAGTTCTTC.

The V gene is TRBV14, the J gene TRBJ2-2, with 7 positions matching TRBD1. V lost 4 bases, J lost 2 bases, and 4 bases stayed unmatched. This CDR3 is built from 15 residues. From germline, CDR1 is SGHDN and CDR2 FVKESK. The CDR3 is CASSRGQVNTGELFF. CDR3 DNA sequence: TGTGCCAGCAGCCGTGGACAGGTTAACACCGGGGAGCTGTTTTTT.

The chain links TRBV7-2 to TRBJ2-5; tentative D call: TRBD2 (5 bases). Germline CDR1 reads SGHTA; CDR2 reads FQGNSA. Between the trimmed V and J ends, which lost 0 bases and 4 bases, there was a span of 15 bases. The CDR3 length is 16 residues. The CDR3 spells CASSLARGSVAETQYF. The CDR3 nucleotides read TGTGCCAGCAGCTTAGCGAGAGGGAGTGTGGCAGAGACCCAGTACTTC.

The gene calls are TRBV4-3 and TRBJ1-6; D is ambiguous. Trimming shortened V by 4 bases and J by 7 bases, and 11 bases separated the two germline ends. This CDR3 has 14 amino acids. Germline values: CDR1 LGHNA, CDR2 YSLEER. CDR3 DNA sequence: TGCGCCAGCAGCCTTAGGGCGGAAAATTCACCCCTCCACTTT. It translates to CASSLRAENSPLHF.

V usage is TRBV5-1 and J usage is TRBJ2-5, with D unresolved. TRBJ2-7 matches the DNA end more closely, so the J call is doubtful. CDR3 size: 14 residues. Germline CDR1 SGHRS, CDR2 YFSETQ. The CDR3 spells CASSSDPISYEQYF. In nucleotides, the CDR3 is TGCGCCAGCAGCTCGGACCCCATCTCCTACGAGCAGTACTTC.

V is TRBV7-2 and J is TRBJ2-5; D is uncertain. This CDR3 spans 15 amino acids. CDR1 is SGHTA and CDR2 is FQGNSA in the germline V gene. V gave up 1 base and J gave up 5 bases, with 14 bases separating them. The chain's CDR3 is CASSLVGGVRETQYF. In DNA form, the CDR3 reads TGTGCCAGCAGCTTAGTAGGTGGGGTAAGGGAGACCCAGTACTTC.

This clone was seen a handful of times. This chain joins TRBV6-5 and TRBJ2-7, with D hard to call. Germline lookup yields CDR1 MNHEY and CDR2 SVGAGI. The length of the CDR3 is 12 residues. Trimming shortened V by 1 base and J by 6 bases, and 7 bases separated the two germline ends. The CDR3 sequence: CASSYLQGEQYF. CDR3 sequence (DNA): TGTGCCAGCAGTTACTTACAAGGCGAGCAGTACTTC.

The rearrangement uses TRBV9 and TRBJ1-2; a weak D match, TRBD1 (5 bases). The CDR3 has 15 residues. The ends were cut back, 3 bases at V and 3 bases at J, with 15 bases in the middle. The germline V gene encodes CDR1 SGDLS and CDR2 YYNGEE. The CDR3 nucleotides read TGTGCCAGCAGCGGAGAACCGGGACGGCACTATGGCTACACCTTC. Translated, it gives CASSGEPGRHYGYTF.

This chain uses TRBV5-6 with TRBJ1-6, with 8 bases that match TRBD1. The CDR3 runs 16 residues. Germline loops: CDR1 SGHDT, CDR2 YYEEEE. Trimming at V came to 4 bases and at J to 7 bases, leaving 10 bases not matched to a gene. The CDR3 DNA reads TGTGCCAGCAGCCCCCGGACAGGGCTAATAAATTCACCCCTCCACTTT. It codes for CASSPRTGLINSPLHF.

This chain uses TRBV10-3 with TRBJ2-1, with D possibly being TRBD2 (6 bases). V lost 8 bases to trimming and J lost 4 bases, with 15 bases between them. Germline-derived CDR1 and CDR2 are ENHRY and SYGVKD. The CDR3 is 14 residues long. The DNA for the CDR3 is TGTGCCATCTCAGACGGCGGGATATACAATGAGCAGTTCTTC. Its translation is CAISDGGIYNEQFF.

This clone was found a few times. The chain is built from TRBV6-5 and TRBJ2-5, with D possibly being TRBD2 (7 bases). Germline loops: CDR1 MNHEY, CDR2 SVGAGI. The V and J ends lost 5 bases and 4 bases respectively, with 14 bases between them. This CDR3 region has 14 residues. Here the CDR3 DNA reads TGTGCCAGCAGTGGGACTAAAGGGGGAGAGACCCAGTACTTC. Translation: CASSGTKGGETQYF.

CDR3 DNA: TGTGCCAGAAGCTTAAAACTTTCCTACGAGCAGTACTTC. As protein: CARSLKLSYEQYF. The chain recombines TRBV5-3 with TRBJ2-7; unclear D gene. TRBV5-3 is marked as an open reading frame, function uncertain. The CDR3 sequence is 13 residues long. V was trimmed by 2 bases and J by 1 base, leaving 7 bases between them.

The rearrangement joins TRBV20-1 to TRBJ2-3, with no clear D. Germline V gives CDR1 DFQATT, CDR2 SNEGSKA (reference sequence). Trimming left V 1 base short and J 1 base short, with 0 bases between. This CDR3 spans 11 amino acids. The CDR3 protein is CSARGTDTQYF. DNA for the CDR3: TGCAGTGCTAGAGGCACAGATACGCAGTATTTT.

This clone was seen a few times. The rearrangement uses TRBV5-5 and TRBJ1-2; D is undetermined. The V gene lost 2 bases and the J gene lost 3 bases, with 11 bases spanning the gap. Per germline, CDR1 SGHKS and CDR2 YYEKEE (reference sequence). The CDR3 loop spans 14 amino acids. The CDR3 region is CASSFSPGDYGYTF. DNA for the CDR3: TGTGCCAGCAGCTTCTCCCCGGGTGACTATGGCTACACCTTC.

The chain recombines TRBV6-1 with TRBJ1-5, with TRBD1 matching 8 bases. V lost 6 bases, J lost 0 bases, and 4 bases stayed unmatched. CDR1 and CDR2 from the germline V gene are MNHNS and SASEGT. This CDR3 has 15 amino acids. CDR3 DNA sequence: TGTGCCAGCAGAAAGGACAGGGCTAGCAATCAGCCCCAGCATTTT. Its translation is CASRKDRASNQPQHF.

This clone appeared once. This chain connects TRBV6-5 to TRBJ2-7; maybe TRBD2 (6 bases). The V and J ends lost 6 bases and 2 bases respectively, with 14 bases between them. Germline CDR1 and CDR2: MNHEY and SVGAGI. CDR3 size: 14 residues. In DNA form, the CDR3 reads TGTGCCAGCAGCTATCAAGGAGGGCCCTACGAGCAGTACTTC. This sequence encodes CASSYQGGPYEQYF.

CDR3 in DNA: TGTGCCAGCAGTTACACCTCGGTCGAGCAGTACTTC. Its translation: CASSYTSVEQYF. This chain links TRBV6-5 with TRBJ2-7; D is unresolved. V gave up 2 bases and J gave up 6 bases, with 8 bases separating them. Germline V CDR1 and CDR2: MNHEY, SVGAGI. This CDR3 comprises 12 residues.

The gene calls are TRBV30 and TRBJ2-5, with D unresolved. Germline assignment: CDR1 GTSNPN and CDR2 SVGIG (reference sequence). This CDR3 has 13 residues. The V end was cut by 2 bases, the J end by 7 bases, with 14 bases between. DNA for the CDR3: TGTGCCTGGAGTCTCGACATGGAGAGGACCCAGTACTTC. Residues: CAWSLDMERTQYF.

The rearrangement links TRBV7-9 to TRBJ1-3; D call uncertain. The V end was cut by 5 bases, the J end by 0 bases, with 11 bases between. The CDR3 spans 15 residues. The germline V gene has CDR1 SEHNR and CDR2 FQNEAQ (reference sequence). CDR3 sequence (DNA): TGTGCCAGCAGCCTTGGAGGATCCTCTGGAAACACCATATATTTT. It translates to CASSLGGSSGNTIYF.

The chain links TRBV5-1 to TRBJ2-5; 8 bases map to TRBD2. The CDR3 is 13 amino acids. The ends lost 5 bases at V and 3 bases at J; junction bases unmatched: 3. Germline assignment: CDR1 SGHRS and CDR2 YFSETQ. The CDR3: CASSSLAEETQYF. CDR3 bases: TGCGCCAGCAGTTCACTAGCGGAAGAGACCCAGTACTTC.